This T cell receptor (beta chain) was sequenced for a study of Ad26.COV2.S vaccination and SARS-CoV-2 variants. Treatment specified: about 20 received Ad26.COV2.S at low or high dose, single or two shots; roughly five received placebo; per-sample allocation not given. The samples date from day 63 after the first vaccine or placebo injection. CDR3 length equals 21 residues. The junction had 18 bases not matched to a gene; V was cut back by 3 bases and J by 2 bases. In germline, CDR1 is SNHLY, CDR2 FYNNEI. Produced via immunoSEQ multiplex PCR; TCRdb's table is partial and in-frame only. The sample carries about half a million clones, 70% to 90% recorded once.

The source is a person aged 18-65 years who received the Ad26.COV2.S COVID-19 vaccine or a placebo. This material consisted of peripheral blood, taken in a trial of Ad26.COV2.S vaccine versus placebo. The rearrangement uses TRBV2 and TRBJ2-7; 14 bases map to TRBD2. Here the CDR3 DNA reads TGTGCCAGCAGTGATATGTTCGGGACTAGCGGGAGAAAGACGACCACCTACGAGCAGTACTTC. Protein product: CASSDMFGTSGRKTTTYEQYF. The entire variable domain, with the rest obtained from reference TRBV2 and TRBJ2-7, is as follows: EPEVTQTPSHQVTQMGQEVILRCVPISNHLYFYWYRQILGQKVEFLVSFYNNEISEKSEIFDDQFSVERPDGSNFTLKIRSTKLEDSAMYFCASSDMFGTSGRKTTTYEQYFGPGTRLTVT.